This TCR beta chain was recorded in a study of cytomegalovirus exposure and HLA in healthy donors. Points from the study as a whole: Through in vitro validation, a few CMV-associated chains were shown to be specific for CMV antigens. Most subjects had HLA-A and HLA-B alleles reportedly predicted accurately by TCR beta sequences. Further analysis was carried out later, and it showed several of the most significant clusters appearing linked to common viral pathogens.

60 Vbeta and 13 Jbeta primers were used in PCR. The data were produced by immunoSEQ multiplex PCR, yet TCRdb's version contains in-frame clones alone and is incomplete. The profile shows fewer than 200,000 clones, about 81% of them singletons. As regards this clone: Its antigen is unidentified.

Losses at the gene ends were 5 bases for V and 7 bases for J; bases not matched to a gene: 2. Looked up from germline, CDR1 is MNHNY and CDR2 is SVGAGI (reference sequence). The CDR3 runs 14 residues. The sequenced sample consisted of PBMCs. The sequence was obtained from a woman aged 25 to 39 in good health and CMV-seronegative. This chain links TRBV6-6 with TRBJ1-6; 10 positions agree with TRBD1. The CDR3 loop reads CASSRDRGNSPLHF. The CDR3 DNA reads TGTGCCAGCAGTCGGGACAGGGGAAATTCACCCCTCCACTTT.